This T cell receptor (beta chain) was obtained from a study of human T cells and chemical hapten exposure (dated by TCRdb to the early 2020s). Study-wide context: For sensitization, 2% DPC in acetone was applied to a roughly 2 cm by roughly 2 cm area of upper inner arm skin. Patients additionally received weekly therapeutic DPC doses to the scalp throughout the approximately 25-week study period. Patch tests used Finn chambers with 0.01% DPC on the upper back, scored after 6 days by International Contact Dermatitis Research Group standards. The mostly female patient cohort included alopecia areata with under or over 50% scalp involvement, alopecia totalis and alopecia universalis. Libraries were pooled for sequencing, and variation in per-sample TCR yields was attributed mainly to small differences in library volumes within the pool. Peripheral blood TCR repertoire changes were tracked in vivo in alopecia patients during primary and secondary sensitization to the hapten diphenylcyclopropenone (DPC). Patient blood was sampled pre-sensitization (week 0) and at 2, 6 and about 24 weeks after DPC sensitization. Under 30 alopecia patients gave blood for TCR sequencing at one to four time points (pre-sensitization, 2, 6 and 24 weeks).

Library creation used RACE. These reads were obtained on a NextSeq 500. During library preparation, unique molecular identifiers were attached to individual cDNA molecules so that TCRs could be counted quantitatively and reproducibly. From each blood RNA sample, both TCR alpha and TCR beta chains were sequenced. The original methods were these. Samples had a median of roughly 99,000 TCRs, with a range from 23,224 to 690,600. The Decombinator software suite was used to annotate the V, J and CDR3 of the TCR reads. For PS versus PT1 abundance plots, all samples were subsampled to the same number of TCRs (28,000). TCRs were defined as expanded if absent before sensitization and observed at least eight times at the 2-week time point. TCRdb reran the public reads through fastp at Q25 and MiXCR, keeping productive beta chains. All rows with the same CDR3 protein become a single entry with the most common DNA and genes. In this record, the V and J calls reflect TCRdb's handling and not the investigators' own analysis. This sample lists about 380,000 distinct CDR3 sequences; 5.1% were detected once. The ten largest make up approximately 2.8% of the sample.

The CDR3 goes from the cysteine to the phenylalanine over 15 residues. Kept here is only the CDR3 DNA, which spans 45 bases and is read in frame from base 1. Germline trimming: 4 bases from V, 9 bases from J; junction bases outside gene matches: 7. The germline V gene gives CDR1 as SNHLY and CDR2 as FYNNEI. According to the study, the label for this sample's time point signals: pre-sensitization, week 0. The treatment or condition label here, explained by the study, means: therapeutic diphenylcyclopropenone sensitization with weekly scalp DPC. At each patch-test visit, blood was drawn before the patch test was applied. Patients were considered eligible if aged 18 to 70, diagnosed with alopecia and deemed suitable for DPC therapy, and patients were excluded if pregnant. Total RNA was isolated from unfractionated whole blood collected in Tempus Blood RNA tubes. For this clonotype: The target of this receptor is not known. No base-level quality is on record; no much larger clone is a single base apart.

The paper's findings and limits, for the study overall: Repeated subsampling changed both the strength of the expansion versus patch-test correlation and the threshold at which that correlation became significant. Alopecia, a presumed autoimmune disease, was present in all patients, so the immune response of the patients might differ from that of healthy individuals. A positive correlation was found between the number of PT1 expanded TCRs and patch test score, with significance reached at thresholds 8, 16 and 32 but not 4. DPC sensitization did not change the number of TCRs with a frequency above 1 in 1000, and there was no evidence of changes in global repertoire structure. Expanded TCRs formed significantly more large CDR3 similarity clusters than pre-sensitization or healthy control sets, consistent with antigen-driven responses.

The chain is encoded by TRBV2 joined to TRBJ1-5; 12 nucleotides in the junction match TRBD1. This TCR came from a woman in her fifties or sixties with alopecia areata. Some clones in this sample may be carry-over from other donors' samples. The sample here was whole blood, taken in connection with sensitization to the hapten diphenylcyclopropenone (DPC). The CDR3 reads CASSVGQGASSPQHF. Here is the DNA: TGTGCCAGCAGTGTGGGACAGGGGGCTTCCTCGCCCCAGCATTTT.